These T cell receptor beta chains were read from a single sample in a study. In TCRdb, the 5' RACE reads were re-called with MiXCR into one record per CDR3 protein. Counted here are nearly 40,000 distinct CDR3 sequences, approximately 19% occurring once; the ten biggest clones make up about 2.8%. Sequenced input: naive CD4+ T cells sorted from a lymph node. Receptors were obtained from a female donor with breast cancer. Both conserved end residues are part of each CDR3. A D gene is named only where the DNA matches it firmly. Expanded clones are given a class, and other clones once, few, many or no size at all.

CDR3 protein: CASRTGDTEAFF
CDR3 DNA: TGTGCCAGCAGGACGGGCGACACTGAAGCTTTCTTT
clone size: many
V gene: TRBV6-5
J gene: TRBJ1-1
D gene: -

CDR3 protein: CSVEGSAAETQYF
CDR3 DNA: TGCAGCGTTGAGGGGAGCGCGGCCGAGACCCAGTACTTC
clone size: -
V gene: TRBV29-1
J gene: TRBJ2-5
D gene: -

CDR3 protein: CASSQESNEQFF
CDR3 DNA: TGTGCCAGCAGCCAAGAGTCGAATGAGCAGTTCTTC
clone size: few
V gene: TRBV3-1
J gene: TRBJ2-1
D gene: -

CDR3 protein: CASSLESQETQYF
CDR3 DNA: TGCGCCAGCAGCTTGGAATCCCAAGAGACCCAGTACTTC
clone size: few
V gene: TRBV5-1
J gene: TRBJ2-5
D gene: -

CDR3 protein: CASSLVGGGTEAFF
CDR3 DNA: TGTGCCAGCAGCTTAGTCGGGGGTGGCACTGAAGCTTTCTTT
clone size: -
V gene: TRBV7-8
J gene: TRBJ1-1
D gene: -

CDR3 protein: CASIPPDSNQPQHF
CDR3 DNA: TGTGCCAGCATCCCACCCGATAGCAATCAGCCCCAGCATTTT
clone size: many
V gene: TRBV25-1
J gene: TRBJ1-5
D gene: -

CDR3 protein: CASSHRGAETQYF
CDR3 DNA: TGTGCCAGCAGCCATCGCGGCGCGGAGACCCAGTACTTC
clone size: few
V gene: TRBV6-2/TRBV6-3
J gene: TRBJ2-5
D gene: -

CDR3 protein: CASSPRRTGFGYGYTF
CDR3 DNA: TGTGCCAGCAGCCCGCGACGGACAGGGTTTGGCTATGGTTACACCTTC
clone size: -
V gene: TRBV7-2
J gene: TRBJ1-2
D gene: TRBD1

CDR3 protein: CASSLVGGNEQYF
CDR3 DNA: TGTGCCAGCAGCTTAGTTGGAGGTAACGAGCAGTACTTC
clone size: many
V gene: TRBV7-9
J gene: TRBJ2-7
D gene: -

CDR3 protein: CATAGQGRNEQFF
CDR3 DNA: TGTGCCACCGCCGGACAGGGAAGGAATGAGCAGTTCTTC
clone size: few
V gene: TRBV24-1
J gene: TRBJ2-1
D gene: TRBD1

CDR3 protein: CASGPGGDEQFF
CDR3 DNA: TGTGCCAGCGGGCCCGGCGGCGATGAGCAGTTCTTC
clone size: few
V gene: TRBV12-3/TRBV12-4
J gene: TRBJ2-1
D gene: -

CDR3 protein: CASSPEEAGELFF
CDR3 DNA: TGTGCCAGCTCACCAGAGGAGGCCGGGGAGCTGTTTTTT
clone size: -
V gene: TRBV18
J gene: TRBJ2-2
D gene: -

CDR3 protein: CASSPGDLQETQYF
CDR3 DNA: TGCGCCAGCAGCCCGGGAGATCTCCAAGAGACCCAGTACTTC
clone size: few
V gene: TRBV5-1
J gene: TRBJ2-5
D gene: -

CDR3 protein: CASTFRIFTEAFF
CDR3 DNA: TGTGCCAGCACCTTCCGGATCTTCACTGAAGCTTTCTTT
clone size: medium-sized
V gene: TRBV6-6
J gene: TRBJ1-1
D gene: -

CDR3 protein: CASGDPTRGTEAFF
CDR3 DNA: TGCGCCAGCGGGGACCCCACGAGGGGCACTGAAGCTTTCTTT
clone size: -
V gene: TRBV5-1
J gene: TRBJ1-1
D gene: -

CDR3 protein: CASSLEAGINTEAFF
CDR3 DNA: TGCGCCAGCAGCTTGGAAGCAGGGATTAACACTGAAGCTTTCTTT
clone size: -
V gene: TRBV5-1
J gene: TRBJ1-1
D gene: -

CDR3 protein: CASSSRRGEYRNTIYF
CDR3 DNA: TGTGCCAGCAGTTCCCGTCGGGGGGAGTACCGAAACACCATATATTTT
clone size: many
V gene: TRBV6-5
J gene: TRBJ1-3
D gene: -

CDR3 protein: CASSLYPQETQYF
CDR3 DNA: TGCGCCAGCAGCTTGTATCCTCAAGAGACCCAGTACTTC
clone size: few
V gene: TRBV5-1
J gene: TRBJ2-5
D gene: -

CDR3 protein: CTTSREVAGGRFAGELFF
CDR3 DNA: TGTACCACCAGCAGAGAAGTAGCGGGGGGGAGATTCGCCGGGGAGCTGTTTTTT
clone size: -
V gene: TRBV15
J gene: TRBJ2-2
D gene: TRBD2

CDR3 protein: CRTRLAGGPLEQYF
CDR3 DNA: TGCAGAACTCGACTAGCGGGAGGGCCACTCGAGCAGTACTTC
clone size: few
V gene: TRBV20-1
J gene: TRBJ2-7
D gene: TRBD2

CDR3 protein: CASSTRTRIGNEQFF
CDR3 DNA: TGTGCCAGCAGCACCCGGACACGGATAGGTAATGAGCAGTTCTTC
clone size: few
V gene: TRBV7-2
J gene: TRBJ2-1
D gene: -

CDR3 protein: CASRLDTNSNQPQHF
CDR3 DNA: TGTGCCAGCAGACTCGACACTAATAGCAATCAGCCCCAGCATTTT
clone size: many
V gene: TRBV6-2/TRBV6-3
J gene: TRBJ1-5
D gene: -

CDR3 protein: CASSLQAGGTYEQYF
CDR3 DNA: TGCGCCAGCAGCCTTCAAGCGGGGGGGACCTACGAGCAGTACTTC
clone size: few
V gene: TRBV4-3
J gene: TRBJ2-7
D gene: TRBD2

CDR3 protein: CASSNPAGTGRNTIYF
CDR3 DNA: TGTGCCAGCAGTAACCCCGCCGGGACAGGGAGAAACACCATATATTTT
clone size: few
V gene: TRBV6-6
J gene: TRBJ1-3
D gene: TRBD1

CDR3 protein: CASRALTGSSYNEQFF
CDR3 DNA: TGTGCCAGCAGGGCCCTAACAGGTAGCTCCTACAATGAGCAGTTCTTC
clone size: few
V gene: TRBV6-5
J gene: TRBJ2-1
D gene: -

CDR3 protein: CASSLDLPRGHVPFF
CDR3 DNA: TGTGCCAGCAGCTTAGATCTGCCTCGGGGACATGTCCCGTTCTTC
clone size: -
V gene: TRBV11-3
J gene: TRBJ2-1
D gene: -

CDR3 protein: CASTRDGTDTQYF
CDR3 DNA: TGCGCCAGCACCCGGGACGGCACAGATACGCAGTATTTT
clone size: few
V gene: TRBV5-1
J gene: TRBJ2-3
D gene: -

CDR3 protein: CASSPQGRSYTDTQYF
CDR3 DNA: TGTGCCAGCAGCCCCCAGGGCCGAAGTTACACAGATACGCAGTATTTT
clone size: many
V gene: TRBV7-3
J gene: TRBJ2-3
D gene: -

CDR3 protein: CATSEQGREETQYF
CDR3 DNA: TGTGCCACCAGTGAACAGGGCAGGGAGGAGACCCAGTACTTC
clone size: -
V gene: TRBV24-1
J gene: TRBJ2-5
D gene: -

CDR3 protein: CASSRISGRARETQYF
CDR3 DNA: TGTGCCAGCAGCCGAATTAGCGGGAGGGCCCGGGAGACCCAGTACTTC
clone size: -
V gene: TRBV5-6
J gene: TRBJ2-5
D gene: TRBD2

CDR3 protein: CASSPWDMGNQPQHF
CDR3 DNA: TGTGCCAGCAGTCCCTGGGACATGGGGAACCAGCCCCAGCATTTT
clone size: few
V gene: TRBV6-1
J gene: TRBJ1-5
D gene: -

CDR3 protein: CASAGQGIPEAFF
CDR3 DNA: TGTGCCAGCGCGGGACAGGGTATACCTGAAGCTTTCTTT
clone size: few
V gene: TRBV7-2
J gene: TRBJ1-1
D gene: TRBD1

CDR3 protein: CSASLDRGETQYF
CDR3 DNA: TGCAGTGCTAGCCTCGACAGGGGAGAGACCCAGTACTTC
clone size: few
V gene: TRBV20-1
J gene: TRBJ2-5
D gene: TRBD1

CDR3 protein: CASSLDEDTGELFF
CDR3 DNA: TGTGCCAGCAGCTTAGATGAAGACACCGGGGAGCTGTTTTTT
clone size: many
V gene: TRBV7-6
J gene: TRBJ2-2
D gene: -

CDR3 protein: CSASGLFNNEQFF
CDR3 DNA: TGCAGTGCTTCGGGACTTTTCAACAATGAGCAGTTCTTC
clone size: many
V gene: TRBV20-1
J gene: TRBJ2-1
D gene: -

CDR3 protein: CASSQWDTGELFF
CDR3 DNA: TGCGCCAGCAGCCAATGGGACACCGGGGAGCTGTTTTTT
clone size: -
V gene: TRBV4-1
J gene: TRBJ2-2
D gene: -

CDR3 protein: CASSPRLRHEETQYF
CDR3 DNA: TGTGCCAGCAGTCCTCGATTGAGACACGAAGAGACCCAGTACTTC
clone size: few
V gene: TRBV6-2/TRBV6-3
J gene: TRBJ2-5
D gene: -

CDR3 protein: CASSLAGLADNEQFF
CDR3 DNA: TGTGCCAGCAGCTTAGCGGGACTAGCGGACAATGAGCAGTTCTTC
clone size: few
V gene: TRBV7-2
J gene: TRBJ2-1
D gene: TRBD2

CDR3 protein: CASSFSGGPGETQYF
CDR3 DNA: TGTGCCAGCAGCTTTAGCGGGGGACCGGGGGAGACCCAGTACTTC
clone size: few
V gene: TRBV7-2
J gene: TRBJ2-5
D gene: TRBD2

CDR3 protein: CASSAAGGNNEQFF
CDR3 DNA: TGTGCCAGCAGCGCCGCCGGGGGAAATAATGAGCAGTTCTTC
clone size: -
V gene: TRBV9
J gene: TRBJ2-1
D gene: -

CDR3 protein: CACTAGGYQPQHF
CDR3 DNA: TGTGCCTGCACAGCGGGAGGTTATCAGCCCCAGCATTTT
clone size: -
V gene: TRBV12-3/TRBV12-4
J gene: TRBJ1-5
D gene: -

CDR3 protein: CASSPQGARIDTRYF
CDR3 DNA: TGTGCCAGCAGTCCACAGGGGGCGCGTATAGATACGCGGTATTTT
clone size: -
V gene: TRBV11-2
J gene: TRBJ2-3
D gene: TRBD1

CDR3 protein: CASSPGSYGYGYTF
CDR3 DNA: TGTGCCAGCAGTCCAGGGTCTTACGGCTATGGCTACACCTTC
clone size: -
V gene: TRBV5-4
J gene: TRBJ1-2
D gene: -

CDR3 protein: CASSPWGGTSYEQYF
CDR3 DNA: TGTGCCAGCAGTCCGTGGGGGGGGACCTCCTACGAGCAGTACTTC
clone size: many
V gene: TRBV28
J gene: TRBJ2-7
D gene: TRBD2

CDR3 protein: CAISDGTRTDTQYF
CDR3 DNA: TGTGCCATCAGCGACGGTACTAGGACAGATACGCAGTATTTT
clone size: many
V gene: TRBV10-3
J gene: TRBJ2-3
D gene: -

CDR3 protein: CASRTGYYEQYF
CDR3 DNA: TGTGCCAGCAGGACAGGGTACTACGAGCAGTACTTC
clone size: medium-sized
V gene: TRBV6-2/TRBV6-3
J gene: TRBJ2-7
D gene: TRBD1

CDR3 protein: CSVGDRATDTQYF
CDR3 DNA: TGCAGCGTTGGGGACAGGGCCACAGATACGCAGTATTTT
clone size: many
V gene: TRBV29-1
J gene: TRBJ2-3
D gene: TRBD1

CDR3 protein: CASSHGTFGNTIYF
CDR3 DNA: TGTGCCAGCAGCCACGGGACATTTGGAAACACCATATATTTT
clone size: -
V gene: TRBV14
J gene: TRBJ1-3
D gene: -

CDR3 protein: CASSQDGGTGQHTF
CDR3 DNA: TGTGCCAGCAGCCAAGATGGAGGGACCGGCCAACACACCTTC
clone size: few
V gene: TRBV3-1
J gene: TRBJ1-2
D gene: -

CDR3 protein: CASSLTSTDTQYF
CDR3 DNA: TGTGCCAGCAGCCTCACTAGCACAGATACGCAGTATTTT
clone size: -
V gene: TRBV4-2
J gene: TRBJ2-3
D gene: -

CDR3 protein: CATSDSLPSGGSDNEQFF
CDR3 DNA: TGTGCCACCAGTGATTCCCTCCCTAGCGGGGGCTCCGACAATGAGCAGTTCTTC
clone size: -
V gene: TRBV24-1
J gene: TRBJ2-1
D gene: TRBD2

CDR3 protein: CASSSSRAYGYTF
CDR3 DNA: TGCGCCAGCAGCTCCAGTAGGGCCTATGGCTACACCTTC
clone size: few
V gene: TRBV5-1
J gene: TRBJ1-2
D gene: -

CDR3 protein: CASSSPGQGGNAEAFF
CDR3 DNA: TGTGCCAGCAGCTCCCCAGGACAGGGTGGGAACGCTGAAGCTTTCTTT
clone size: -
V gene: TRBV7-9
J gene: TRBJ1-1
D gene: TRBD1

CDR3 protein: CASSLRVGRYNEQFF
CDR3 DNA: TGTGCCAGTAGTCTACGGGTTGGAAGGTACAATGAGCAGTTCTTC
clone size: few
V gene: TRBV19
J gene: TRBJ2-1
D gene: -

CDR3 protein: CASSFDRDSPLHF
CDR3 DNA: TGTGCCAGCAGTTTCGACCGGGACTCACCCCTCCACTTT
clone size: once
V gene: TRBV12-3/TRBV12-4
J gene: TRBJ1-6
D gene: -

CDR3 protein: CASRRARGRAGDEQFF
CDR3 DNA: TGTGCCAGTAGAAGAGCGCGGGGACGAGCTGGGGATGAGCAGTTCTTC
clone size: few
V gene: TRBV6-5
J gene: TRBJ2-1
D gene: -